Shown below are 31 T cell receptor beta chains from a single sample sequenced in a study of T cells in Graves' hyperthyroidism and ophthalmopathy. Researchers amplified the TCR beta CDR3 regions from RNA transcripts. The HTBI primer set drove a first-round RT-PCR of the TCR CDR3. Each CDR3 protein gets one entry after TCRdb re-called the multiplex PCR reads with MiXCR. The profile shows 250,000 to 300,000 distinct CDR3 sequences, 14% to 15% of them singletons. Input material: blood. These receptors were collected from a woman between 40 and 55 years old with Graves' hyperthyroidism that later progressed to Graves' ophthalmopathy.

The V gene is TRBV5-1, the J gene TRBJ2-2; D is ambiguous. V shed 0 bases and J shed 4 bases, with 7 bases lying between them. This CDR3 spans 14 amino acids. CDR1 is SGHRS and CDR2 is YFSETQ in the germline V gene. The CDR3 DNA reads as TGCGCCAGCAGCTTGGTGGATAGCACCGGGGAGCTGTTTTTT. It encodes CASSLVDSTGELFF.

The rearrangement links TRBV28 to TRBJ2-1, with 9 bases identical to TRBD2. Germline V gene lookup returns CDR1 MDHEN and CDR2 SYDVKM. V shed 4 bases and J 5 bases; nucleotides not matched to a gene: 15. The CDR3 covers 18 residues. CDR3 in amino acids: CASSSISGSPTGNNEQFF. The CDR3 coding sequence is TGTGCCAGCAGTTCGATTAGCGGGAGCCCCACGGGCAACAATGAGCAGTTCTTC.

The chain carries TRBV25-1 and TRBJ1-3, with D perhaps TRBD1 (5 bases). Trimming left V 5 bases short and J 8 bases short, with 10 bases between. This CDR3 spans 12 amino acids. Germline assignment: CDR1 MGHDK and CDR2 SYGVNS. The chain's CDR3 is CASSWQGDTIYF. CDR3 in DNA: TGTGCCAGCAGTTGGCAGGGAGACACCATATATTTT.

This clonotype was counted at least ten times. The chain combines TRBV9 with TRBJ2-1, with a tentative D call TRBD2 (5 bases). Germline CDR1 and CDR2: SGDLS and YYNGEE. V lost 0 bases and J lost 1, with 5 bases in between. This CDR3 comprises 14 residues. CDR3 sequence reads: CASSVGTSYNEQFF. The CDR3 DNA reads TGTGCCAGCAGCGTAGGGACTTCCTACAATGAGCAGTTCTTC.

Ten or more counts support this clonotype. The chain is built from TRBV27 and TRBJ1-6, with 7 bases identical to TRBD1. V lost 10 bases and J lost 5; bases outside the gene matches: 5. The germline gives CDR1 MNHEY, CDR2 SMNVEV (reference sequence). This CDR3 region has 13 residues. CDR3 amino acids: CATGQLDNSPLHF. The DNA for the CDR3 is TGTGCCACGGGACAGCTTGATAATTCACCCCTCCACTTT.

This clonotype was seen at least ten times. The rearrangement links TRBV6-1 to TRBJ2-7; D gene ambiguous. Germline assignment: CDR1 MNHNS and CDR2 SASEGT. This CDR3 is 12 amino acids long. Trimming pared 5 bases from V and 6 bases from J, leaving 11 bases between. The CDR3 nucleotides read TGTGCCAGCAGTCCCGCCACCGGCGAGCAGTACTTC. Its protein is CASSPATGEQYF.

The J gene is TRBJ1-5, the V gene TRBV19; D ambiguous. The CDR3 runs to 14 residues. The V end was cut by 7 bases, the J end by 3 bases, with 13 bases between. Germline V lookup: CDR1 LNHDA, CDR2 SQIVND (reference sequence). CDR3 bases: TGTGCCAGTATTACCGGGTTTTACAATCAGCCCCAGCATTTT. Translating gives CASITGFYNQPQHF.

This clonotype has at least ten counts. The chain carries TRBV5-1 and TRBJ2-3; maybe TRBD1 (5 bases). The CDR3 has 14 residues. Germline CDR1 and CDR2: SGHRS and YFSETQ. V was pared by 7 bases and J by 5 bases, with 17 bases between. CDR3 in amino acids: CASGSQGSLDTQYF. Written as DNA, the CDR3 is TGCGCCAGCGGTTCGCAGGGATCCTTAGATACGCAGTATTTT.

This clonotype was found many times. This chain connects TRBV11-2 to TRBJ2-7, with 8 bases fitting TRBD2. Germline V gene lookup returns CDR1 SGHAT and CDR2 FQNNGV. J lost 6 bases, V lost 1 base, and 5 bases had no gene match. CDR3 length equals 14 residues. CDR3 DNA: TGTGCCAGCAGCTTAGTTACGGGAGGGGGCGAGCAGTACTTC. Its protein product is CASSLVTGGGEQYF. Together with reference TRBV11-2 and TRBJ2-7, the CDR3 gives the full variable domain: EAGVAQSPRYKIIEKRQSVAFWCNPISGHATLYWYQQILGQGPKLLIQFQNNGVVDDSQLPKDRFSAERLKGVDSTLKIQPAKLEDSAVYLCASSLVTGGGEQYFGPGTRLTVT.

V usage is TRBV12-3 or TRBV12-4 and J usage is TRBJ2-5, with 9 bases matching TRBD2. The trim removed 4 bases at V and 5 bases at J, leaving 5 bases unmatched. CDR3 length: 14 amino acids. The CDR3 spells CASSYSGSGETQYF. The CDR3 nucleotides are TGTGCCAGCAGTTATAGCGGGAGTGGGGAGACCCAGTACTTC.

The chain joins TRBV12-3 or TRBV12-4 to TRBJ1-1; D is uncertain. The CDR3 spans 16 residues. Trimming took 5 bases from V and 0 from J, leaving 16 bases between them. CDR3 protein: CASSPPLRGMNTEAFF. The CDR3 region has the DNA TGTGCCAGCAGTCCACCCCTACGTGGCATGAACACTGAAGCTTTCTTT.

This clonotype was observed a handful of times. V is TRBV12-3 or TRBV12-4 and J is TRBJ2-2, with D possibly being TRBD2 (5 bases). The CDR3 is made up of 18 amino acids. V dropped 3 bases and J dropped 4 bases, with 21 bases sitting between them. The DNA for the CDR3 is TGTGCCAGCAGTTTCCCCGTTGGAGTGGGAGTATTCACCGGGGAGCTGTTTTTT. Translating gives CASSFPVGVGVFTGELFF.

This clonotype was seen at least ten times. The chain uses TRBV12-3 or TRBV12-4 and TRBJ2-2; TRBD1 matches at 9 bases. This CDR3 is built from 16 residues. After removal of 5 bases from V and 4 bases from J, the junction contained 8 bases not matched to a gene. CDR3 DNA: TGTGCCAGCAGTGAACAGGGGGCAGTAGGCACCGGGGAGCTGTTTTTT. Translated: CASSEQGAVGTGELFF.

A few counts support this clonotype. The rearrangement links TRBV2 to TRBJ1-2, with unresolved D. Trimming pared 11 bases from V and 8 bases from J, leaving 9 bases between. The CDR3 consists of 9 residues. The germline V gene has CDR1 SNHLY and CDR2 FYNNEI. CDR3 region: CADAGGYTF. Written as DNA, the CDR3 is TGTGCCGACGCGGGAGGCTACACCTTC. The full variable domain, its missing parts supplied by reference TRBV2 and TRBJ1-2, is EPEVTQTPSHQVTQMGQEVILRCVPISNHLYFYWYRQILGQKVEFLVSFYNNEISEKSEIFDDQFSVERPDGSNFTLKIRSTKLEDSAMYFCADAGGYTFGSGTRLTVV.

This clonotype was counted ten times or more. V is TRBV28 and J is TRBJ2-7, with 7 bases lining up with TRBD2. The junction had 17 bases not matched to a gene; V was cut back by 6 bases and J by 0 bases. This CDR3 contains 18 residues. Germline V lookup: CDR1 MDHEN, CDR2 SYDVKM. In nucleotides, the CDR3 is TGTGCCAGCAGCCTCGCTCTAGCGGAGTCCCCGAGCTCCTACGAGCAGTACTTC. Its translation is CASSLALAESPSSYEQYF.

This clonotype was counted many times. CDR3 DNA: TGTGCCAGTAGTCTCCGAGGGGGGCATGGCTACACCTTC. Amino acids: CASSLRGGHGYTF. The chain has TRBV19 and TRBJ1-2, with D perhaps matching TRBD1 (6 bases). V was trimmed by 5 bases and J by 6 bases, leaving 13 bases between them. The CDR3 extends over 13 amino acids. The germline V gene encodes CDR1 LNHDA and CDR2 SQIVND (reference sequence).

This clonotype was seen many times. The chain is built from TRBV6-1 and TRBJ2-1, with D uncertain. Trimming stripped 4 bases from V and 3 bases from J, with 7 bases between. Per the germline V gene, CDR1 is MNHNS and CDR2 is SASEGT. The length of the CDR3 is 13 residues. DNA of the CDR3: TGTGCCAGCAGTGCAGTCCTCTACAATGAGCAGTTCTTC. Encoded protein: CASSAVLYNEQFF.

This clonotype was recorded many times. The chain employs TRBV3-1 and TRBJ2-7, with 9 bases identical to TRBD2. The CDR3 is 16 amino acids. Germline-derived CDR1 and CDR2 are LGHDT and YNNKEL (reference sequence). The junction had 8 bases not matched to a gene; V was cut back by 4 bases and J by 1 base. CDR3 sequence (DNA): TGTGCCAGCAGCCGCCTGAGGACTAGCGCTTCCTACGAGCAGTACTTC. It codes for CASSRLRTSASYEQYF.

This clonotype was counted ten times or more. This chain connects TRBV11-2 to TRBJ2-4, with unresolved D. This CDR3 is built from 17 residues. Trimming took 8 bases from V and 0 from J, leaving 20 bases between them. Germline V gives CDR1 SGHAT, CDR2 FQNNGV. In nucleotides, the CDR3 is TGTGCCAGCGGTCACAGTCGATCTTTACTAGCCAAAAACATTCAGTACTTC. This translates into CASGHSRSLLAKNIQYF. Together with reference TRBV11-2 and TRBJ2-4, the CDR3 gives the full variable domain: EAGVAQSPRYKIIEKRQSVAFWCNPISGHATLYWYQQILGQGPKLLIQFQNNGVVDDSQLPKDRFSAERLKGVDSTLKIQPAKLEDSAVYLCASGHSRSLLAKNIQYFGAGTRLSVL.

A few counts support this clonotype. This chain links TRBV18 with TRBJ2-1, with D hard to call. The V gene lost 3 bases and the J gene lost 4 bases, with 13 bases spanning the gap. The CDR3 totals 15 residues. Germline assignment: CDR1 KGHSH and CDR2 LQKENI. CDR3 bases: TGTGCCAGCTCACCTGTGATCGCCAGATACAATGAGCAGTTCTTC. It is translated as CASSPVIARYNEQFF. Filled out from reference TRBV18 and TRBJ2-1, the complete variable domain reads NAGVMQNPRHLVRRRGQEARLRCSPMKGHSHVYWYRQLPEEGLKFMVYLQKENIIDESGMPKERFSAEFPKEGPSILRIQQVVRGDSAAYFCASSPVIARYNEQFFGPGTRLTVL.

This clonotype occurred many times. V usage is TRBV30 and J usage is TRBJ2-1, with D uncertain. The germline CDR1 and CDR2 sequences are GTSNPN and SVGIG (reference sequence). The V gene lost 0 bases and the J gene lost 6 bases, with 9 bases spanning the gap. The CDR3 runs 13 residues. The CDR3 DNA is TGTGCCTGGAGTGTATTTTGGTCCAATGAGCAGTTCTTC. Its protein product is CAWSVFWSNEQFF.

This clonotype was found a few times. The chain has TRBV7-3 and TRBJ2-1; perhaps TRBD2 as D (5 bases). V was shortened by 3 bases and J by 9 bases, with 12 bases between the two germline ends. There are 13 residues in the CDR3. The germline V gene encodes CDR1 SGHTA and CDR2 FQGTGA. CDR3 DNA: TGTGCCAGCAGCTTCGGGGAAGCAGGTGAGCAGTTCTTC. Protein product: CASSFGEAGEQFF.

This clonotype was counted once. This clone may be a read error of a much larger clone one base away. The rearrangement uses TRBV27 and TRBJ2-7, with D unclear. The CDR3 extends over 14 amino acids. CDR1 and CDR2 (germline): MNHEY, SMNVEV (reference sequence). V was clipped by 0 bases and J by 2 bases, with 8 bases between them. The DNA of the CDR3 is TGTGCCAGCAGTTTATCTGAAAGAACCTACGAGCAGTACTTC. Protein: CASSLSERTYEQYF.

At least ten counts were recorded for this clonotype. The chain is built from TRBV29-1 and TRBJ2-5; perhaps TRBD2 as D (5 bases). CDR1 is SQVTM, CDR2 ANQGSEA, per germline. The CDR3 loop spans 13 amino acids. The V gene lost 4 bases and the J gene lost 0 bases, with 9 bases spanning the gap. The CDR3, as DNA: TGCAGCGTTGGCGGGTTGTACCAAGAGACCCAGTACTTC. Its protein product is CSVGGLYQETQYF.

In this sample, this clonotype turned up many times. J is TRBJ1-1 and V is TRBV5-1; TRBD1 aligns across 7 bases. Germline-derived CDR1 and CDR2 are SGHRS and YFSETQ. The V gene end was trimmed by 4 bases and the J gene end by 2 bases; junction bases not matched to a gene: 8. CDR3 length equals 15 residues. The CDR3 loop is CASSTGTADNTEAFF. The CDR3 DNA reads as TGCGCCAGCAGCACCGGGACAGCTGATAACACTGAAGCTTTCTTT.

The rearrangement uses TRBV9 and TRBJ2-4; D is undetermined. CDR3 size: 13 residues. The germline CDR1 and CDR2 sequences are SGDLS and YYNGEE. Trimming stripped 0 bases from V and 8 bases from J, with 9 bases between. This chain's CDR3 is CASSVGGKDIQYF. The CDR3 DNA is TGTGCCAGCAGCGTAGGTGGGAAAGACATTCAGTACTTC.

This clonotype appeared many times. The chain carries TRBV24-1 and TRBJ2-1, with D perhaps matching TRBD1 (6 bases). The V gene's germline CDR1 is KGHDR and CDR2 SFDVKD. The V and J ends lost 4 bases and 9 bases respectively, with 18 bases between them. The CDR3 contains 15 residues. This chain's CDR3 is CATSEVLEDSAEQFF. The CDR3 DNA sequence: TGTGCCACCAGTGAAGTTTTGGAGGACAGTGCTGAGCAGTTCTTC.

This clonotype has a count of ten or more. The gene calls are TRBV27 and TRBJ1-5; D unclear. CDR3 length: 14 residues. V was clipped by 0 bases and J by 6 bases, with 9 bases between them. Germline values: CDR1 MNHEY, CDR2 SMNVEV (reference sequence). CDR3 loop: CASSLSNSGQPQHF. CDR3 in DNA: TGTGCCAGCAGTTTATCGAATTCGGGTCAGCCCCAGCATTTT.

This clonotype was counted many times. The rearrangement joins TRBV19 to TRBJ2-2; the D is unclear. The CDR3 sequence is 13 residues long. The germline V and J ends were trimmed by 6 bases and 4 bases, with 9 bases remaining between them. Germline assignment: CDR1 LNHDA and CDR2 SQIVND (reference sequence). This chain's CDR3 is CASRDFPTGELFF. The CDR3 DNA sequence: TGTGCCAGTAGAGACTTCCCCACCGGGGAGCTGTTTTTT.

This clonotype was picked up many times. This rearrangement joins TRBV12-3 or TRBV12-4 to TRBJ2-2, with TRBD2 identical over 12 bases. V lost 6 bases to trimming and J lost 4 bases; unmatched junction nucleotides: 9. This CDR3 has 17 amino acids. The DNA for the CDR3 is TGTGCCAGCAGCACGCTAAAGACTAGCGGGAGCACCGGGGAGCTGTTTTTT. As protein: CASSTLKTSGSTGELFF.

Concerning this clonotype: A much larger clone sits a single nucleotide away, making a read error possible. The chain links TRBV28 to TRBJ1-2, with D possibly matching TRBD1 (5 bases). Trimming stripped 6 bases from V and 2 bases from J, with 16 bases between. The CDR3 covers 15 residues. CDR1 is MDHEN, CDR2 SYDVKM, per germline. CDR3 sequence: CASSGPVAGNYGYTF. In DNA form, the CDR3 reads TGTGCCAGCAGCGGGCCGGTGGCAGGGAACTATGGCTACACCTTC.